This T cell receptor beta chain comes out of a study of blood T cell repertoires in COVID-19. Study as a whole: Specimens from acute and convalescent COVID-19 originated in the United States, Italy and Spain. T cells, B-cell-depleted T cells, or PBMCs supplied cDNA or gDNA.

While infection was still active, Seattle patients were enrolled and then followed longitudinally. Original data processing: Amplification of reference gene primers provided the estimated nucleated cell counts. Assay: immunoSEQ multiplex PCR; the TCRdb copy retains only in-frame clones and omits some. V and J calls and clone size are those listed in that table; D and trimming were worked out from the DNA. The sample includes about 200,000 clones, 80% to 95% seen only once; the top ten take about 0.8%. Germline V gene lookup returns CDR1 SGHNT and CDR2 YYREEE (reference sequence). The germline V and J ends were trimmed by 4 bases and 0 bases, with 17 bases remaining between them. This CDR3 comprises 17 residues.

Sequencing was performed on peripheral blood. The J gene is TRBJ1-3, the V gene TRBV5-4; D remains unclear. The TCR comes from a man aged 55-75 years with COVID-19, enrolled during active disease. As DNA, the CDR3 is TGTGCCAGCAGCCGGTTAGGATGGGAGTCCTCTGGAAACACCATATATTTT. Protein: CASSRLGWESSGNTIYF. Combining the CDR3 with reference TRBV5-4 and TRBJ1-3 gives the whole variable domain ETGVTQSPTHLIKTRGQQVTLRCSSQSGHNTVSWYQQALGQGPQFIFQYYREEENGRGNFPPRFSGLQFPNYSSELNVNALELDDSALYLCASSRLGWESSGNTIYFGEGSWLTVV.